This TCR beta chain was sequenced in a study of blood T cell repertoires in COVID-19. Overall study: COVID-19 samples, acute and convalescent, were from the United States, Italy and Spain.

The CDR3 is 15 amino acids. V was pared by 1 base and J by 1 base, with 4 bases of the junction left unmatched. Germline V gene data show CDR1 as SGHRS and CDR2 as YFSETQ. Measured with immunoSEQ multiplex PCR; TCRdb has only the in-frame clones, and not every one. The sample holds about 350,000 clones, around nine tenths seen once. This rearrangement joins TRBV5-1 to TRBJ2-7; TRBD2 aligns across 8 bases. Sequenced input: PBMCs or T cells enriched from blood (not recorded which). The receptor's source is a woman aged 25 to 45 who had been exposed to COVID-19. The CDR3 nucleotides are TGCGCCAGCAGCTTGAGCCTAGCGGGTTCCTACGAGCAGTACTTC. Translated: CASSLSLAGSYEQYF. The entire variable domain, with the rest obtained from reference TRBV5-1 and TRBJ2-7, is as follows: KAGVTQTPRYLIKTRGQQVTLSCSPISGHRSVSWYQQTPGQGLQFLFEYFSETQRNKGNFPGRFSGRQFSNSRSEMNVSTLELGDSALYLCASSLSLAGSYEQYFGPGTRLTVT.